Listed below are T cell receptor beta chains from one sample, sequenced in a study of shared clonotypes between healthy human individuals. Produced via immunoSEQ multiplex PCR; TCRdb's table is partial and in-frame only. The sample lists hundreds of thousands of clones; around 74% were seen once. The sample was memory CD4+ T cells sorted from blood. These receptors were collected from a woman aged 25-40 years in good health. Both conserved end residues are part of each CDR3. Fields, in order: J gene, V gene, clone size, D gene, CDR3 DNA, CDR3 protein. A D gene is named only where the DNA matches it firmly. The listing skips clone size in some rows; elsewhere it reads once, few, many or a size class.

j_gene: TRBJ2-2
v_gene: TRBV7-9
abundance: -
d_gene: TRBD1
CDR3nt: TGTGCCAGCAGCTCATACGGGGGCAGGGGGCCCGACACCGGGGAGCTGTTTTTT
CDR3aa: CASSSYGGRGPDTGELFF

j_gene: TRBJ2-3
v_gene: TRBV5-1
abundance: few
d_gene: -
CDR3nt: TGCGCCAGCAGCTTACAGGCTAGCACAGATACGCAGTATTTT
CDR3aa: CASSLQASTDTQYF

j_gene: TRBJ1-5
v_gene: TRBV19
abundance: many
d_gene: -
CDR3nt: TGTGCCAGTAGTACCGACACCCGATATAGCAATCAGCCCCAGCATTTT
CDR3aa: CASSTDTRYSNQPQHF

j_gene: TRBJ1-5
v_gene: TRBV19
abundance: -
d_gene: -
CDR3nt: TGTGCCAGTAGTATGGGACACACATATAGCAATCAGCCCCAGCATTTT
CDR3aa: CASSMGHTYSNQPQHF

j_gene: TRBJ2-2
v_gene: TRBV25-1
abundance: -
d_gene: -
CDR3nt: TGTGCCAGCAGTGTAGGTTCCGGGGAGCTGTTTTTT
CDR3aa: CASSVGSGELFF

j_gene: TRBJ2-1
v_gene: TRBV11-2
abundance: -
d_gene: TRBD2
CDR3nt: TGTGCCAGCAGCAGGGGGACTAGCGGGATATCCGAGCAGTTCTTC
CDR3aa: CASSRGTSGISEQFF

j_gene: TRBJ2-1
v_gene: TRBV11-1
abundance: -
d_gene: TRBD1
CDR3nt: TGTGCCAGCAGCCCCTGGACAGGGTACAATGAGCAGTTCTTC
CDR3aa: CASSPWTGYNEQFF

j_gene: TRBJ2-3
v_gene: TRBV5-1
abundance: many
d_gene: -
CDR3nt: TGCGCCAGCAGCTTGAGTACAGTGAGCACAGATACGCAGTATTTT
CDR3aa: CASSLSTVSTDTQYF

j_gene: TRBJ1-2
v_gene: TRBV28
abundance: -
d_gene: -
CDR3nt: TGTGCCAGTTCCAAGACTAACTATGGCTACACCTTC
CDR3aa: CASSKTNYGYTF

j_gene: TRBJ2-1
v_gene: TRBV5-1
abundance: few
d_gene: -
CDR3nt: TGCGCCAGCAGCTTGGCCGGCAGCTACAATGAGCAGTTCTTC
CDR3aa: CASSLAGSYNEQFF

j_gene: TRBJ1-5
v_gene: TRBV28
abundance: -
d_gene: -
CDR3nt: TGTGCCAGCAGCGGGCGGGAGGCGCCCAATCAGCCCCAGCATTTT
CDR3aa: CASSGREAPNQPQHF

j_gene: TRBJ2-2
v_gene: TRBV7-2
abundance: -
d_gene: TRBD2
CDR3nt: TGTGCCAGCAGCTTAGCACTAGCGGGAGTGGGGGCCGGGGAGCTGTTTTTT
CDR3aa: CASSLALAGVGAGELFF

j_gene: TRBJ2-1
v_gene: TRBV7-9
abundance: -
d_gene: -
CDR3nt: TGTGCCAGCAGCTTAGGGGCCGACAATGAGCAGTTCTTC
CDR3aa: CASSLGADNEQFF

j_gene: TRBJ2-7
v_gene: TRBV10-2
abundance: -
d_gene: TRBD2
CDR3nt: TGCGCCAGCAGTGAGTCGACTACGGGAGGCGAGCAGTACTTC
CDR3aa: CASSESTTGGEQYF

j_gene: TRBJ1-2
v_gene: TRBV28
abundance: -
d_gene: TRBD1
CDR3nt: TGTGCCAGCAGTTTGGGACAGGGGTACGATGGCTACACCTTC
CDR3aa: CASSLGQGYDGYTF

j_gene: TRBJ2-5
v_gene: TRBV2
abundance: -
d_gene: TRBD1
CDR3nt: TGTGCCATAGGACAGGCCCAAGAGACCCAGTACTTC
CDR3aa: CAIGQAQETQYF

j_gene: TRBJ2-7
v_gene: TRBV30
abundance: -
d_gene: TRBD1
CDR3nt: TGTGCCTGGAGGGACAGGGGATCCTACGAGCAGTACTTC
CDR3aa: CAWRDRGSYEQYF

j_gene: TRBJ2-1
v_gene: TRBV19
abundance: -
d_gene: TRBD1
CDR3nt: TGTGCCAGTAGTATACAGGGGGCCGGGGGCAATGAGCAGTTCTTC
CDR3aa: CASSIQGAGGNEQFF

j_gene: TRBJ2-5
v_gene: TRBV2
abundance: -
d_gene: TRBD2
CDR3nt: TGTGCCAGCAGTGAGAGTGTAGCGGGAGTCCAAGAGACCCAGTACTTC
CDR3aa: CASSESVAGVQETQYF

j_gene: TRBJ1-4
v_gene: TRBV30
abundance: -
d_gene: -
CDR3nt: TGTGCCTGGAGTGGGACGGTTACTAATGAAAAACTGTTTTTT
CDR3aa: CAWSGTVTNEKLFF

j_gene: TRBJ1-2
v_gene: TRBV28
abundance: -
d_gene: -
CDR3nt: TGTGCCAGCAGTTTTTACAACTATGGCTACACCTTC
CDR3aa: CASSFYNYGYTF

j_gene: TRBJ2-3
v_gene: TRBV6-1
abundance: -
d_gene: -
CDR3nt: TGTGCCAGCAGTCTGACAGCTCCGATAGATACGCAGTATTTT
CDR3aa: CASSLTAPIDTQYF

j_gene: TRBJ2-1
v_gene: TRBV5-8
abundance: -
d_gene: TRBD1
CDR3nt: TGTGCCAGCACCGGGACAGGATGGTTCAATGAGCAGTTCTTC
CDR3aa: CASTGTGWFNEQFF

j_gene: TRBJ2-7
v_gene: TRBV28
abundance: -
d_gene: -
CDR3nt: TGTGCCAGCAGGTCCTCTTCCGGGTTCCTCCCCGAGCAGTACTTC
CDR3aa: CASRSSSGFLPEQYF

j_gene: TRBJ2-2
v_gene: TRBV10-2
abundance: -
d_gene: -
CDR3nt: TGCGCCAGCAGTGAGTATGGAGGAAACACCGGGGAGCTGTTTTTT
CDR3aa: CASSEYGGNTGELFF

j_gene: TRBJ2-7
v_gene: TRBV11-2
abundance: once
d_gene: -
CDR3nt: TGTGCCAGCAGCGTTGGACAGACCTACGAGCAGTACTTC
CDR3aa: CASSVGQTYEQYF

j_gene: TRBJ1-3
v_gene: TRBV15
abundance: -
d_gene: -
CDR3nt: TGTGCCACCAGTTATGGCCGCTCCTCTGGAAACACCATATATTTT
CDR3aa: CATSYGRSSGNTIYF

j_gene: TRBJ1-4
v_gene: TRBV30
abundance: -
d_gene: -
CDR3nt: TGTGCCTGGAGGGCGCAGAATGAAAAACTGTTTTTT
CDR3aa: CAWRAQNEKLFF

j_gene: TRBJ2-5
v_gene: TRBV7-6
abundance: -
d_gene: TRBD2
CDR3nt: TGTGCCAGCAGCCAAACTAGCGGCCCAGAGACCCAGTACTTC
CDR3aa: CASSQTSGPETQYF

j_gene: TRBJ2-2
v_gene: TRBV5-4
abundance: -
d_gene: TRBD2
CDR3nt: TGTGCCAGCAGCCCCCGGTTGTGGGAGGGAAACACCGGGGAGCTGTTTTTT
CDR3aa: CASSPRLWEGNTGELFF

j_gene: TRBJ2-7
v_gene: TRBV18
abundance: -
d_gene: -
CDR3nt: TGTGCCAGCTCACTCGGCTCGGCGGGTGGCGAGCAGTACTTC
CDR3aa: CASSLGSAGGEQYF

j_gene: TRBJ1-5
v_gene: TRBV19
abundance: -
d_gene: TRBD1
CDR3nt: TGTGCCAGTAGGGTTAGACAGGGAGGCAATCAGCCCCAGCATTTT
CDR3aa: CASRVRQGGNQPQHF

j_gene: TRBJ2-5
v_gene: TRBV11-2
abundance: -
d_gene: -
CDR3nt: TGTGCCAGCAGCTTATTTGAGGTCAGCCAAGAGACCCAGTACTTC
CDR3aa: CASSLFEVSQETQYF

j_gene: TRBJ2-1
v_gene: TRBV19
abundance: -
d_gene: TRBD1
CDR3nt: TGTGCCACCCGGACAGGGACCTCCTACAATGAGCAGTTCTTC
CDR3aa: CATRTGTSYNEQFF

j_gene: TRBJ2-1
v_gene: TRBV27
abundance: -
d_gene: -
CDR3nt: TGTGCCAGCAGTTCACCATATTCCTCTGTTGAGCAGTTCTTC
CDR3aa: CASSSPYSSVEQFF

j_gene: TRBJ1-5
v_gene: TRBV6-5
abundance: -
d_gene: -
CDR3nt: TGTGCCAGCAGTAACAGGGATGGTCAGCCCCAGCATTTT
CDR3aa: CASSNRDGQPQHF

j_gene: TRBJ2-1
v_gene: TRBV7-9
abundance: -
d_gene: -
CDR3nt: TGTGCCAGCAGCTCCCAACGGCAGGGGGGTGATGAGCAGTTCTTC
CDR3aa: CASSSQRQGGDEQFF

j_gene: TRBJ2-1
v_gene: TRBV16
abundance: -
d_gene: TRBD2
CDR3nt: TGTGCCAGCAGCCATGGCGGGAGCTCCTACAATGAGCAGTTCTTC
CDR3aa: CASSHGGSSYNEQFF

j_gene: TRBJ2-3
v_gene: TRBV6-4
abundance: -
d_gene: -
CDR3nt: TGTGCCAGCAGTGACTCGGGTTTCACCACAGATACGCAGTATTTT
CDR3aa: CASSDSGFTTDTQYF

j_gene: TRBJ2-1
v_gene: TRBV7-9
abundance: -
d_gene: TRBD2
CDR3nt: TGTGCCAGCAGCGATGACTTGGCGGGAGTGAATCGCAATGAGCAGTTCTTC
CDR3aa: CASSDDLAGVNRNEQFF

j_gene: TRBJ2-3
v_gene: TRBV29-1
abundance: -
d_gene: TRBD1
CDR3nt: TGCAGCGCCGACAGGGAAGACACAGATACGCAGTATTTT
CDR3aa: CSADREDTDTQYF

j_gene: TRBJ1-3
v_gene: TRBV2
abundance: -
d_gene: -
CDR3nt: TGTGCCAGCAGACAGCAAGGGGAGGTAGCTGGAAACACCATATATTTT
CDR3aa: CASRQQGEVAGNTIYF

j_gene: TRBJ2-1
v_gene: TRBV18
abundance: -
d_gene: -
CDR3nt: TGTGCCAGCTCACCGGGAGAGGGAGCGGGCTCGTTGTCGCAGTTCTTC
CDR3aa: CASSPGEGAGSLSQFF

j_gene: TRBJ1-5
v_gene: TRBV7-9
abundance: -
d_gene: TRBD1
CDR3nt: TGTGCCAGCAGCTTAGGACAGGGGAGCTTGTGGGATAGCAATCAGCCCCAGCATTTT
CDR3aa: CASSLGQGSLWDSNQPQHF

j_gene: TRBJ1-1
v_gene: TRBV11-3
abundance: once
d_gene: -
CDR3nt: TGTGCCAGCAGCTTAGGGGGCGTGAACACTGAAGCTTTCTTT
CDR3aa: CASSLGGVNTEAFF

j_gene: TRBJ1-1
v_gene: TRBV2
abundance: -
d_gene: -
CDR3nt: TGTGCCACCACACCGGAGGGTCGGGGACGGGCTTTCTTT
CDR3aa: CATTPEGRGRAFF

j_gene: TRBJ2-7
v_gene: TRBV7-8
abundance: -
d_gene: TRBD2
CDR3nt: TGTGCCAGCAGCAGAGGGACTAGCGGGAGGTACGAGCAGTACTTC
CDR3aa: CASSRGTSGRYEQYF

j_gene: TRBJ1-4
v_gene: TRBV6-1
abundance: few
d_gene: -
CDR3nt: TGTGCCAGCAGTGTCTTTCGGGACATCGCAACTAATGAAAAACTGTTTTTT
CDR3aa: CASSVFRDIATNEKLFF

j_gene: TRBJ2-5
v_gene: TRBV6-1
abundance: -
d_gene: -
CDR3nt: TGTGCCAGCAGTGCGGGAGAGACCCAGTACTTC
CDR3aa: CASSAGETQYF

j_gene: TRBJ2-3
v_gene: TRBV6-6
abundance: -
d_gene: TRBD1
CDR3nt: TGTGCCAGCAGTCCGACAGGGGGCCGTTCTCTTTTT
CDR3aa: CASSPTGGRSLF

j_gene: TRBJ2-7
v_gene: TRBV4-1
abundance: few
d_gene: TRBD2
CDR3nt: TGCGCCAGCAGCCAAGTACTAGCGGGTGCTCCTCCGCTCTACGAGCAGTACTTC
CDR3aa: CASSQVLAGAPPLYEQYF

j_gene: TRBJ2-1
v_gene: TRBV11-3
abundance: -
d_gene: -
CDR3nt: TGTGCCAGCAGCTTGGGTCTCGACAATGAGCAGTTCTTC
CDR3aa: CASSLGLDNEQFF

j_gene: TRBJ2-3
v_gene: TRBV19
abundance: -
d_gene: -
CDR3nt: TGTGCCAGTAGCCGACAGTCCCTCACAGATACGCAGTATTTT
CDR3aa: CASSRQSLTDTQYF

j_gene: TRBJ2-7
v_gene: TRBV30
abundance: -
d_gene: TRBD1
CDR3nt: TGTGCCTGGGAGACAGGGGGAACCTACGAGCAGTACTTC
CDR3aa: CAWETGGTYEQYF

j_gene: TRBJ1-1
v_gene: TRBV28
abundance: -
d_gene: -
CDR3nt: TGTGCCAGCAGCAGACAGTTTGAAGCTTTCTTT
CDR3aa: CASSRQFEAFF

j_gene: TRBJ1-1
v_gene: TRBV29-1
abundance: -
d_gene: -
CDR3nt: TGCAGCGTCACAAACACTGAAGCTTTCTTT
CDR3aa: CSVTNTEAFF

j_gene: TRBJ2-7
v_gene: TRBV19
abundance: -
d_gene: TRBD2
CDR3nt: TGTGCCAGTAGTGTTAGCGGGAGGGCCCGGGACGAGCAGTACTTC
CDR3aa: CASSVSGRARDEQYF

j_gene: TRBJ1-1
v_gene: TRBV4-1
abundance: -
d_gene: -
CDR3nt: TGCGCCAGCAGCCAAGTCCCCATGGGAGTCGGAGAAAACACTGAAGCTTTCTTT
CDR3aa: CASSQVPMGVGENTEAFF

j_gene: TRBJ1-2
v_gene: TRBV29-1
abundance: -
d_gene: TRBD1
CDR3nt: TGCAGCGTTGAAGACCGGGACAGGGCTGGCTACACCTTC
CDR3aa: CSVEDRDRAGYTF

j_gene: TRBJ1-4
v_gene: TRBV19
abundance: -
d_gene: TRBD1
CDR3nt: TGTGCCAGTGGCCAACAGGGGAGGGTTGAAAAACTGTTTTTT
CDR3aa: CASGQQGRVEKLFF